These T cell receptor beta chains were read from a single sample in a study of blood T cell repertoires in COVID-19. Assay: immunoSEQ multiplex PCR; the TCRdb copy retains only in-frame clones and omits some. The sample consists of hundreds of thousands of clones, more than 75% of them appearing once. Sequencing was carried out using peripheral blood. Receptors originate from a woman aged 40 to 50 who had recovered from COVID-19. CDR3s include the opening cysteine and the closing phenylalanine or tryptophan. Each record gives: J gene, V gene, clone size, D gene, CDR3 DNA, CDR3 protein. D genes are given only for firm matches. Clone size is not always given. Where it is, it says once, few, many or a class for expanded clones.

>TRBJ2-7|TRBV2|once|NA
TGTGCCAGCAGTGGTACAGGGTGGGATTACGAGCAGTACTTC
CASSGTGWDYEQYF
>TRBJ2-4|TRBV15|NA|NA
TGTGCCACCAGCAGAGGGGGGGATAACATTCAGTACTTC
CATSRGGDNIQYF
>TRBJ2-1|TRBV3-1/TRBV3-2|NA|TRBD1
TGTGCCAGCAGCCAAGATTGGACAGGGCAGTTCTTC
CASSQDWTGQFF
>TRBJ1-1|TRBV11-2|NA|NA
TGTGCCAGCAGCCCAGAATGGGCGGAAGCTTTCTTT
CASSPEWAEAFF
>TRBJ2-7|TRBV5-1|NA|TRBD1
TGCGCCAGCAGCTCCGCAGGGGGACCGGACTACGAGCAGTACTTC
CASSSAGGPDYEQYF
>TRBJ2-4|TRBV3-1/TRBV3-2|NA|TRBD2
TGTGCCAGCAGCCGCCTAGCGGGGGGGCTCGGCAAAAACATTCAGTACTTC
CASSRLAGGLGKNIQYF
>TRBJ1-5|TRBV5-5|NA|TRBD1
TGTGCCAGCAGCTTGGGAGACAGGGGGCACCCTGGGCCCCAGCATTTT
CASSLGDRGHPGPQHF
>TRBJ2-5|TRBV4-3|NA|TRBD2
TGCGCCAGCAGCCAGGCTAGCGGGGGGCGGGAGACCCAGTACTTC
CASSQASGGRETQYF
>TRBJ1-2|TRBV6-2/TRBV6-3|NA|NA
TGTGCCAGCAGTTACCTCGCGGTTAAGGGGTACACCTTC
CASSYLAVKGYTF
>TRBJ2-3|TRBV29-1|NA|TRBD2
TGCAGCGTTGGACTAGCGGGGGACGGCACAGATACGCAGTATTTT
CSVGLAGDGTDTQYF
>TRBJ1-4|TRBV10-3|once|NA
TGTGCCATCACGACAGGCATCAATGAAAAACTGTTTTTT
CAITTGINEKLFF
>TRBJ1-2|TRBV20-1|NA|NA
TGCAGTGCTACGGGGGGCGGTGGCTACACCTTC
CSATGGGGYTF
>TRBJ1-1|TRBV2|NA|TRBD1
TGTGCCAGCAGTGAACCCCCGCCGACAGGGGACACTGAAGCTTTCTTT
CASSEPPPTGDTEAFF
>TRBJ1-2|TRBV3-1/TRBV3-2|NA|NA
TGTGCCAGCAGCCAACCCCCTGCGGGCTACACCTTC
CASSQPPAGYTF
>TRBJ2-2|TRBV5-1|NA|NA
TGCGCCAGCAGCCTAAGACAGGGAGGTCACGGGGAGCTGTTTTTT
CASSLRQGGHGELFF
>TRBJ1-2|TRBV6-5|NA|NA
TGTGCCAGCAGTTACGGACTACCTAACTATGGCTACACCTTC
CASSYGLPNYGYTF
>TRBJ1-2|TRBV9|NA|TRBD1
TGTGCCAGCAGCGCCGGGGACAGTAACTATGGCTACACCTTC
CASSAGDSNYGYTF
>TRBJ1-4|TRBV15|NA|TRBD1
TGTGCCACCAGCACCCCGGGACAGGGGCATGAAAAACTGTTTTTT
CATSTPGQGHEKLFF
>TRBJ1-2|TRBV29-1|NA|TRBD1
TGCAGCGGCGGGACAGACTATGGCTACACCTTC
CSGGTDYGYTF
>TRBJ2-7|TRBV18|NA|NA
TGTGCCAGCTCACCACAGGGGGGGGTCTCCTACGAGCAGTACTTC
CASSPQGGVSYEQYF
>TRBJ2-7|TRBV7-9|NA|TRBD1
TGTGCCAGCCGAGACTTGGGACAGGGCTACGAGCAGTACTTC
CASRDLGQGYEQYF
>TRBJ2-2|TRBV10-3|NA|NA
TGTGCCATCACAAGGGGCGCGGCCACCGGGGAGCTGTTTTTT
CAITRGAATGELFF
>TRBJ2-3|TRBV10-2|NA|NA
TGCGCCAGCAGTGATAAGGAGAGAAGGAGGCAGGGGGATACGCAGTATTTT
CASSDKERRRQGDTQYF
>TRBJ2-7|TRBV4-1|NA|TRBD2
TGCGCCAGCAGCCAAGGCCTCGTGGGACTAGCGGGAGAGCAGTACTTC
CASSQGLVGLAGEQYF
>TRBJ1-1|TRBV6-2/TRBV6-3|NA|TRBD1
TGTGCCAGCAGCCGGGACAGGGCCATCTGGAACACTGAAGCTTTCTTT
CASSRDRAIWNTEAFF
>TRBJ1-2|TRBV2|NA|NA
TGTGCCAGCAGTGAGGCCGGGACTTTTGGTGGCTACACCTTC
CASSEAGTFGGYTF
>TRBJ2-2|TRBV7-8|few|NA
TGTGCCAGCAGCAAGCAGGGGGAGGCCACCGGGGAGCTGTTTTTT
CASSKQGEATGELFF
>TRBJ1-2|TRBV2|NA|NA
TGTGCCAGCAGTGAAGGCAGGGCCTATTATGGCTACACCTTC
CASSEGRAYYGYTF
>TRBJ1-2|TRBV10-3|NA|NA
TGTGCCATCAGTGGAGTAGGAGGGGGCTACACCTTC
CAISGVGGGYTF
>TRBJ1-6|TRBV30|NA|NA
TGTGCCTGGAGTGTGGCAGGGCGCTCACCCCTCCACTTT
CAWSVAGRSPLHF
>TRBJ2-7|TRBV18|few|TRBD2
TGTGCCAGCTCACCTTATAGCGGGGGGACCTACGAGCAGTACTTC
CASSPYSGGTYEQYF
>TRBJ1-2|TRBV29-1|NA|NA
TGCAGCGTTGAAGCAGCGGGGGGTGGCTACACCTTC
CSVEAAGGGYTF
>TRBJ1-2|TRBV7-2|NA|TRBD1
TGTGCCAGCGGGAACAGGGGCCATTTCGGGGGCTACACCTTC
CASGNRGHFGGYTF
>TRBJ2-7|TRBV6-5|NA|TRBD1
TGTGCCAGCAGTACTGGACAGGGGCCCTACGAGCAGTACTTC
CASSTGQGPYEQYF
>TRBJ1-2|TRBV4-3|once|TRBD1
TGCGCCAGCAGCCAAGATACAGGGGGGTACTATGGCTACACCTTC
CASSQDTGGYYGYTF
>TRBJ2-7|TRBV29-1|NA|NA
TGCAGCGTTGAACTCGGGAAGGGTTTCGAGCAGTACTTC
CSVELGKGFEQYF
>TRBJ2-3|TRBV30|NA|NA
TGTGCCTGGACCAGGGGATCCACAGATACGCAGTATTTT
CAWTRGSTDTQYF
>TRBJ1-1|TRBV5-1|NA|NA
TGCGCCAGCAGCCCTCAGGGCATGAACACTGAAGCTTTCTTT
CASSPQGMNTEAFF
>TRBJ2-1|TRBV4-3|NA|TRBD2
TGCGCCAGCAGCCAAGATCTCTTACTAGCGGGGGTAGGCTCCTACAATGAGCAGTTCTTC
CASSQDLLLAGVGSYNEQFF
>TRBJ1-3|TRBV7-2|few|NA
TGTGCCAGCAGCCCCCAGGGTGGGGGCAACACCATATATTTT
CASSPQGGGNTIYF
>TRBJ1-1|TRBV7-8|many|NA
TGTGCCAGCAGCTTCGACGTCACAGGGGAAGCTTTCTTT
CASSFDVTGEAFF
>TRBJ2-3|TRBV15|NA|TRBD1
TGTGCCACCAGCAGAGATGGGACAGTCGCAAGCACAGATACGCAGTATTTT
CATSRDGTVASTDTQYF
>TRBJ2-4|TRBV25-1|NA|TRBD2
TGTGCCAGCAGTGAATACCCGGGGGGGTCATACATTCAGTACTTC
CASSEYPGGSYIQYF
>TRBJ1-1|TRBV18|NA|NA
TGTGCCAGCTCACTTGGGCAAGAAATGAACACTGAAGCTTTCTTT
CASSLGQEMNTEAFF
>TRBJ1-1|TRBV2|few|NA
TGTGCCAGCAGTCGCCCGGTGGACACTGAAGCTTTCTTT
CASSRPVDTEAFF
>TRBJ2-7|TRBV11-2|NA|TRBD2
TGTGCCAGCAGGCCAATCAGGCGGGGGGGTTCTTACGAGCAGTACTTC
CASRPIRRGGSYEQYF
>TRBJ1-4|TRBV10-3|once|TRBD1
TGTGCCATCAGCGAACAGGGGATTAATGAAAAACTGTTTTTT
CAISEQGINEKLFF